Sequencing of this TCR beta chain was carried out in a study of blood T cell repertoires in COVID-19. Study-level information: Researchers got acute and convalescent COVID-19 samples from the United States, Italy and Spain.

Germline CDR1 is MGHDK and CDR2 is SYGVNS. The CDR3 loop spans 15 amino acids. V shed 7 bases and J 6 bases; nucleotides not matched to a gene: 8. Original handling: By means of reference gene primer amplification, nucleated cell counts were estimated. TCRdb's table, derived via immunoSEQ multiplex PCR, lists solely in-frame clones and lacks some. V and J calls and clone size are as listed in that table; D and trimming were resolved from the DNA. The sample yields 250,000 to 350,000 clones, about 85% seen once. Sequenced: peripheral blood. The receptor's source is a woman aged 50 to 60 who had recovered from COVID-19. The chain joins TRBV25-1 to TRBJ2-2; 10 bases match TRBD1. CDR3 sequence reads: CASNPDRGYAGELFF. CDR3 bases: TGTGCCAGCAATCCGGACAGGGGGTACGCCGGGGAGCTGTTTTTT.